Sequencing of this TCR beta chain was carried out in a study of Ad26.COV2.S vaccination and SARS-CoV-2 variants (dated by TCRdb to about 2021). About the full investigation: Donors in the vaccine arm were drawn from COV1001, a phase I-IIa trial of Ad26.COV2.S in healthy adults that was multicentre, randomized, double-blind and placebo-controlled. Sequencing of the TCRbeta repertoire served to evaluate the specificity and breadth of SARS-CoV-2-reactive T cell receptors following Ad26.COV2.S vaccination. Investigators remained blinded to trial group allocation during experiments and outcome assessment. A total of around 32 samples were included in the TCR-sequenced set, comprising around 20 Ad26.COV2.S vaccine recipients, 5 placebo recipients and 8 SARS-CoV-2 convalescent individuals. Participants in the trial were split at random into five groups of five each, receiving low-dose or high-dose Ad26.COV2.S once or twice, or else placebo on both occasions. Dosing of Ad26.COV2.S was intramuscular, at either 5x10^10 or 1x10^11 viral particles, delivered as one shot or as two shots spaced 56 days apart.

There are 14 amino acids in the CDR3, from cysteine to phenylalanine inclusive. Only the CDR3 portion is preserved as DNA: 42 bases, with reading frame beginning at the first base. V and J lose 7 bases and 8 bases, and a span of 17 bases separates them. Per the germline V gene, MDHEN is the CDR1 and SYDVKM is the CDR2. The immunoSEQ Assay was the method used to sequence TCRbeta CDR3 regions. After extraction, genomic DNA underwent amplification by bias-controlled multiplex PCR, followed by high-throughput sequencing. The authors' analysis ran thus. Collapsing and filtering of sequences were performed to quantify the absolute abundance of each unique TCRbeta CDR3 region. Usable DNA was measured by amplifying reference genes present in all nucleated cells, and TCRbeta template counts were normalized to that usable DNA to estimate T cell fraction. Repertoire TCRs were annotated as SARS-CoV-2-specific when V gene, CDR3 amino acid sequence and J gene were exactly matched to a known reactive TCR set. The reference SARS-CoV-2 TCR set came from MIRA and was filtered for enrichment in COVID-19-positive ImmuneCODE repertoires, removing public or cross-reactive TCRs. Drawing on the MIRA antigens, annotated TCRs were analysed further at the level of specific ORF or position within ORF. Breadth was defined as the number of annotated unique rearrangements divided by the total number of unique productive rearrangements, and depth was defined as the summed frequency of the annotated unique rearrangements. TCR breadth was compared between groups using two-sided Wilcoxon rank-sum tests. Not all clones reach the TCRdb copy of this immuneACCESS table, which keeps in-frame sequences only. Checked studies attribute under half of the gap to unresolved V genes and leave the rest unexplained. Clonal size and the V and J genes are those of that table, whereas D and trimming came from the DNA. The sample records about 400,000 clones, over 75% of which are singletons. The biggest ten clones account for about 1.9% of the sample.

In the case of this clone: Which antigen it targets is not known. Base quality data are lacking; no much larger clone is found one base away.

General conclusions and limits of the study: Comparing responses between vaccine doses or regimens was not something the study was powered to do. After vaccination, spike-specific CD8+ and CD4+ T cell responses were reported to show substantial breadth. It was noted by the authors that total T cell responses may have been underestimated by the TCR breadth and depth analyses. Compared with placebo recipients, Ad26.COV2.S recipients showed higher spike-specific TCR breadth (P = 0.0014). Non-spike TCR breadth was comparable between vaccine and placebo recipients, consistent with the vaccine containing only spike.

This specimen's treatment or condition label, interpreted: around 19 received Ad26.COV2.S at low or high dose, single or two shots; about 5 received placebo; per-sample allocation not given. Repertoires of vaccine and placebo recipients were sequenced from samples collected on day 63 after the first injection. In Cohort 1b, about 27 adults aged 18-55 years were enrolled at a single site in Boston, USA, between 29 July and 7 August 2020. Ad26.COV2.S was a replication-incompetent adenovirus type 26 vector that expressed a prefusion-stabilized SARS-CoV-2 spike protein derived from the original Wuhan strain.

The rearranged segments are TRBV28 and TRBJ1-4, with the D gene not clear enough to name. The receptor was derived from a person between 18 and 59 years old who received the Ad26.COV2.S COVID-19 vaccine or a placebo. Source: peripheral blood, taken in a trial of Ad26.COV2.S vaccine versus placebo. The DNA sequence follows: TGTGCCAGCACCCTAAGGATCCTCGGGGAAAAACTGTTTTTT. Its product reads: CASTLRILGEKLFF.